Each of the 16 T cell receptor beta chains below was sequenced from the same sample in a study of vaccination and CD4 T cells after COVID-19 (dated by TCRdb to between 2020 and 2023). These receptors' antigens are unknown. Reading the label with the study, this specimen's treatment or condition is: approximately nine-day PBMC culture with coronavirus spike peptide pools or control peptides (ViraFEST assay). Library creation used PCR. The instrument was an Illumina iSeq 100. At the Johns Hopkins FTIC core, DNA from the cultured CD4+ T cells underwent TCR sequencing with the Oncomine TCR Beta short-read assay. TCRdb reworked the public reads: Q25 trimming with fastp, MiXCR clone assembly, productive beta chains retained. Records with the same CDR3 protein are collapsed into one entry carrying the most frequent genes and DNA. Counted in this sample were approximately 9,000 distinct CDR3 sequences; 51% of them appeared once. The ten most abundant clones make up about 20% of the sample.

Sequenced sample: CD4+ T cells from blood, cultured in vitro. These TCRs come from a human donor who had recovered from COVID-19.

V is TRBV30 and J is TRBJ1-2; D is possibly TRBD1 (5 bases). Germline CDR1 reads GTSNPN; CDR2 reads SVGIG (reference sequence). Trimming cost V 4 bases and J 1 base, with 7 bases left between them. This CDR3 contains 12 residues. The CDR3 loop is CAWTGGNYGYTF. The CDR3 DNA reads TGTGCCTGGACTGGGGGTAACTATGGCTACACCTTC. Combining the CDR3 with reference TRBV30 and TRBJ1-2 gives the whole variable domain SQTIHQWPATLVQPVGSPLSLECTVEGTSNPNLYWYRQAAGRGLQLLFYSVGIGQISSEVPQNLSASRPQDRQFILSSKKLLLSDSGFYLCAWTGGNYGYTFGSGTRLTVV.

Remarks on this clonotype: The junction departs from germline at one end; a sequencing error may be responsible. This chain connects TRBV2 to TRBJ2-4, with D unresolved. CDR1 is SNHLY and CDR2 is FYNNEI in the germline V gene. CDR3 size: 18 residues. CDR3 amino acids: CAISESLLGLLAKNIQYF. The DNA for the CDR3 is TGTGCCATCAGTGAATCTCTATTAGGGCTTCTAGCCAAAAACATTCAGTACTTC.

V and J are TRBV20-1 and TRBJ1-5; a possible D gene is TRBD1 (5 bases). Trimming left V 7 bases short and J 2 bases short, with 12 bases between. Germline loops: CDR1 DFQATT, CDR2 SNEGSKA (reference sequence). The CDR3 runs to 13 residues. The DNA of the CDR3 is TGCAGTGTGGGGGGTAAGGGCAATCAGCCCCAGCATTTT. It yields the protein CSVGGKGNQPQHF.

This clonotype was recorded a few times. The chain recombines TRBV27 with TRBJ1-5, with a tentative D call TRBD1 (5 bases). Trimming took off 5 bases at V and 2 bases at J, with 13 bases between the two ends. Germline V gene data show CDR1 as MNHEY and CDR2 as SMNVEV (reference sequence). CDR3 size: 15 residues. The CDR3 protein is CASSLEGLGNQPQHF. Written as DNA, the CDR3 is TGTGCCAGCAGTCTGGAGGGGCTCGGCAATCAGCCCCAGCATTTT.

V usage is TRBV27 and J usage is TRBJ2-1, with unresolved D. The germline V and J ends were trimmed by 4 bases and 2 bases, with 6 bases remaining between them. The germline V gene has CDR1 MNHEY and CDR2 SMNVEV (reference sequence). The CDR3 length is 13 residues. CDR3 sequence (DNA): TGTGCCAGCAGTTCTAACACCTACAATGAGCAGTTCTTC. This encodes CASSSNTYNEQFF.

This clonotype was seen only a few times. This sequence joins TRBV20-1 and TRBJ1-2, with D maybe TRBD1 (5 bases). Trimming cost V 3 bases and J 9 bases, with 20 bases left between them. Germline assignment: CDR1 DFQATT and CDR2 SNEGSKA (reference sequence). The CDR3 covers 14 residues. In DNA form, the CDR3 reads TGCAGTGCTAGCGGGGCCCAACAGGCCACAAGCTACACCTTC. This encodes CSASGAQQATSYTF.

V and J are TRBV18 and TRBJ2-2; TRBD1 might be the D (6 bases). The CDR3 has 15 amino acids. Trimming stripped 6 bases from V and 2 bases from J, with 13 bases between. CDR1 is KGHSH, CDR2 LQKENI, per germline. The CDR3 sequence is CASSLWTDNTGELFF. The DNA for the CDR3 is TGTGCCAGCTCTCTTTGGACAGACAACACCGGGGAGCTGTTTTTT.

The CDR3 sequence: CASGDARTGGSTDTQYF. DNA of the CDR3: TGTGCTAGTGGTGATGCTCGAACAGGAGGGAGCACAGATACGCAGTATTTT. This rearrangement joins TRBV12-5 to TRBJ2-3; possible D gene TRBD2, 6 bases. Trimming took 5 bases from V and 0 from J, leaving 18 bases between them. CDR1 is LGHNT and CDR2 is FRNRAP in the germline V gene. This CDR3 contains 17 residues.

This clonotype was seen a few times. The gene calls are TRBV6-2 or TRBV6-3 and TRBJ2-7; the D is unclear. V lost 6 bases, J lost 7 bases, and 13 bases lay in between. The CDR3 sequence is 12 residues long. CDR1 and CDR2 (germline): MNHEY, SVGEGT. The CDR3 here is CASRQTLGEQYF. CDR3 nucleotides: TGTGCCAGCAGACAGACCCTGGGGGAGCAGTACTTC.

The gene calls are TRBV12-5 and TRBJ2-7; D tentatively fits TRBD1 or TRBD2 (5 bases each). Germline V gene sequence: CDR1 LGHNT, CDR2 FRNRAP. The CDR3 contains 13 residues. V lost 6 bases to trimming and J lost 6 bases, with 15 bases between them. The CDR3 DNA reads TGTGCTAGTGGGACCCCTTGGGGGTCCGAGCAGTACTTC. This translates into CASGTPWGSEQYF.

In this sample, this clonotype turned up a few times. One end of the junction does not line up with germline, which may come from a read error. The chain recombines TRBV24-1 with TRBJ2-3; D may be TRBD2 (6 bases). Germline V gives CDR1 KGHDR, CDR2 SFDVKD. This CDR3 has 14 amino acids. In DNA form, the CDR3 reads TGTGCCACCAGGGATTCTAGCGCGACAGATACGCAGTATTTT. The encoded protein is CATRDSSATDTQYF.

The rearrangement joins TRBV6-1 to TRBJ2-3, with D perhaps being TRBD1 or TRBD2 (6 bases each). The CDR3 totals 12 residues. Trimming pared 5 bases from V and 6 bases from J, leaving 9 bases between. Germline lookup yields CDR1 MNHNS and CDR2 SASEGT. The CDR3 region is CASSKGGDTQYF. The CDR3 nucleotides are TGTGCCAGCAGTAAAGGGGGGGATACGCAGTATTTT.

This clonotype appeared a few times. The chain links TRBV20-1 to TRBJ1-1, with D possibly TRBD1 on 6 matching bases. The germline CDR1 and CDR2 sequences are DFQATT and SNEGSKA (reference sequence). Between the trimmed V and J ends, which lost 5 bases and 4 bases, there was a span of 11 bases. This CDR3 is 12 amino acids long. CDR3 in DNA: TGCAGTGCTCTGTGGGGGCTCACTGAAGCTTTCTTT. Translated, it gives CSALWGLTEAFF.

This clonotype is labeled hyperexpanded. V is TRBV30 and J is TRBJ2-3; 8 bases map to TRBD1. Trimming removed 3 bases from V and 6 bases from J; junction bases left unmatched: 8. This CDR3 has 14 residues. Per the germline V gene, CDR1 is GTSNPN and CDR2 is SVGIG (reference sequence). CDR3: CAWSADRGVDTQYF. DNA for the CDR3: TGTGCCTGGAGCGCCGACAGGGGAGTTGATACGCAGTATTTT.

V and J are TRBV2 and TRBJ2-2; a possible D gene is TRBD2 (6 bases). In germline, CDR1 is SNHLY, CDR2 FYNNEI. With 6 bases removed from V and 6 bases from J, the gap between germline ends came to 14 bases. The CDR3 is made up of 14 amino acids. This CDR3 is CASREGMEPGELFF. The CDR3 coding sequence is TGTGCCAGCAGGGAGGGAATGGAGCCCGGGGAGCTGTTTTTT.

The table lists this clonotype with a few counts. The chain carries TRBV7-2 and TRBJ1-5, with TRBD1 as a possible D gene (6 bases). Trimming took 5 bases from V and 4 from J, leaving 18 bases between them. Germline values: CDR1 SGHTA, CDR2 FQGNSA. The CDR3 covers 16 residues. The CDR3 DNA sequence: TGTGCCAGCAGCCCCGGGGGGCCCTGGGGAAATCAGCCCCAGCATTTT. Translation gives CASSPGGPWGNQPQHF.